The sequence of this T cell receptor beta chain was determined in a study of T cell repertoires in cytomegalovirus infection. Findings and limits, study-wide: Totalled public TCR beta family frequency picked out people who carried CMV plus the relevant HLA.

TCRdb recomputed calls from the reads with MiXCR, one row per CDR3 protein. The sample consists of 490,000 or so distinct CDR3 sequences, about 11% of them appearing once. Germline V gene data show CDR1 as LGHNA and CDR2 as YNFKEQ. Trimming took 7 bases from V and 3 from J, leaving 15 bases between them. This CDR3 spans 14 amino acids. With respect to this clonotype: Its specificity is not known.

The sequence came from a human donor in good health (CMV status not recorded). Some clones in this sample may be carry-over from other donors' samples. V and J are TRBV4-2 and TRBJ1-1; no clear D gene. Sequenced input: PBMCs. The CDR3 region has the DNA TGTGCCAGCAACGAAGCCGTGGCAGACACTGAAGCTTTCTTT. Its protein product is CASNEAVADTEAFF.